This T cell receptor (beta chain) was recorded in a study of beta chain features in type 1 diabetes. Study-level information: Across the samples, 90 million to 120 million sorted cells were examined in total. Study-level results: Across all four CD4+ subsets, people with type 1 diabetes showed modestly shorter TCRB CDR3s. Compared with healthy donors, patients appeared to share more similar naive, central memory and regulatory TCRB repertoires.

This clone has just a few counts. The antigen is undetermined. The CDR3 sequence is 21 residues long. CDR1 and CDR2 from the germline V gene are SGHVS and FQNEAQ. The trim removed 1 base at V and 0 bases at J, leaving 12 bases unmatched. The study reverse transcribed the entire isolated RNA, so it sequenced expressed TCRB transcripts. TCRdb's copy holds only in-frame clones and misses some; the assay was immunoSEQ multiplex PCR. The data contain around 340,000 clones, around a fifth of them seen just once; the ten biggest clones take up under 0.05%. Donors contributed one heparinised blood draw apiece, averaging about 110 mL.

The V gene is TRBV7-8, the J gene TRBJ2-4; 13 positions agree with TRBD2. This TCR was sampled from a woman aged 18-29 years in good health. The sample was naive CD4+ T cells from blood. CDR3 sequence: CASSLVPGLAGQTLAKNIQYF. The DNA of the CDR3 is TGTGCCAGCAGCTTAGTTCCGGGACTAGCGGGACAGACCCTAGCCAAAAACATTCAGTACTTC. Full variable domain (rest looked up from reference TRBV7-8 and TRBJ2-4): GAGVSQSPRYKVAKRGQDVALRCDPISGHVSLFWYQQALGQGPEFLTYFQNEAQLDKSGLPSDRFFAERPEGSVSTLKIQRTQQEDSAVYLCASSLVPGLAGQTLAKNIQYFGAGTRLSVL.